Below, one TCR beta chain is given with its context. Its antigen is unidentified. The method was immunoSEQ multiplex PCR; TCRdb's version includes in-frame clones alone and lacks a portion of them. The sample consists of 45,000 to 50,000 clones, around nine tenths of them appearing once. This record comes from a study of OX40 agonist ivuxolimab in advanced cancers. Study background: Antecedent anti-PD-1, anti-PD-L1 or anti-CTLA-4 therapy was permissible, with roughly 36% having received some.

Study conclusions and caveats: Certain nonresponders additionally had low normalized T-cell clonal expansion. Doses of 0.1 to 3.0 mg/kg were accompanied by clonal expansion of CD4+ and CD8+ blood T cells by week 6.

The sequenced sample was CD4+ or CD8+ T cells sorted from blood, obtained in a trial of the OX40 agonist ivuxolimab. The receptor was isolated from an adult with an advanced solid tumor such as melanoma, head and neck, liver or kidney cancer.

The CDR3 loop is CASKGLAGELFF. CDR3 DNA: TGTGCCAGCAAGGGCCTAGCCGGGGAGCTGTTTTTT. The rearrangement links TRBV6-5 to TRBJ2-2; D not resolved. This CDR3 has 12 amino acids. Between the trimmed V and J ends, which lost 7 bases and 6 bases, there was a span of 9 bases. CDR1 and CDR2 from the germline V gene are MNHEY and SVGAGI.